The rows below give T cell receptor beta chains drawn from one sample of a study of OX40 agonist ivuxolimab in advanced cancers. The method was immunoSEQ multiplex PCR; TCRdb's version includes in-frame clones alone and lacks a portion of them. Among about 20,000 clones listed, approximately 83% were seen once. The specimen was CD4+ or CD8+ T cells sorted from blood, collected in a trial of the OX40 agonist ivuxolimab. The receptor source for this set is an adult with an advanced solid tumor such as melanoma, head and neck, liver or kidney cancer. Both conserved end residues are part of each CDR3. The order of the fields is D gene, V gene, J gene, clone size, CDR3 DNA, CDR3 protein. The D gene is left open where the match is weak. Some rows have no size entry. The others give once, few or many, or a class for an expanded clone.

TRBD2,TRBV5-1,TRBJ2-5,NA,TGCGCCAGCAGCTTGGTTGGGCGGGGGACTCAAGAGACCCAGTACTTC,CASSLVGRGTQETQYF
NA,TRBV7-9,TRBJ2-5,NA,TGTGCCAGCAGCTTAGTTAGTGAGACCCAGTACTTC,CASSLVSETQYF
TRBD1,TRBV10-1,TRBJ2-2,NA,TGCGCCGACTCCAGGGGGCAGGGCGGGGAGCTGTTTTTT,CADSRGQGGELFF
TRBD2,TRBV28,TRBJ2-5,NA,TGTGCCAGCAGTACCCGGGGGGGTTCAGAGACCCAGTACTTC,CASSTRGGSETQYF
NA,TRBV11-2,TRBJ1-4,once,TGTGCCAGCAGCTTAGTTGGGGGTAATGAAAAACTGTTTTTT,CASSLVGGNEKLFF
TRBD1,TRBV27,TRBJ1-6,NA,TGTGCCAGCAGTTTATGGGGGTCAGGGGGAAATTCACCCCTCCACTTT,CASSLWGSGGNSPLHF
TRBD2,TRBV7-2,TRBJ2-3,NA,TGTGCCAGCAGCCGACTAGCGGGACTCACAGATACGCAGTATTTT,CASSRLAGLTDTQYF
NA,TRBV14,TRBJ1-1,NA,TGTGCCAGCAGCCAAAGAGGCGGGGGGGACACTGAAGCTTTCTTT,CASSQRGGGDTEAFF
NA,TRBV27,TRBJ2-3,once,TGTGCCAGCAGTTTAACCGGGAGTAGCGATACGCAGTATTTT,CASSLTGSSDTQYF
NA,TRBV10-3,TRBJ1-2,NA,TGTGCCATCAGTGACGTAAAGGGTGGTTATGGCTACACCTTC,CAISDVKGGYGYTF
NA,TRBV5-5,TRBJ2-7,NA,TGTGCCAGCAGCTTGGTGGGCAACTCCTACGAGCAGTACTTC,CASSLVGNSYEQYF
TRBD2,TRBV28,TRBJ2-1,once,TGTGCCAGCAGTTCCTTTTCGGCTAGCGGGAGGGGCAATGAGCAGTTCTTC,CASSSFSASGRGNEQFF
NA,TRBV27,TRBJ2-1,medium-sized,TGTGCCAGCAGCCCATGGGGATTTGATGAGCAGTTCTTC,CASSPWGFDEQFF
TRBD1,TRBV29-1,TRBJ1-1,NA,TGCAGGGACCCACAGGGGGGGAACACTGAAGCTTTCTTT,CRDPQGGNTEAFF
TRBD1,TRBV5-4,TRBJ2-7,NA,TGTGCCAGCAGCTCAGGACAGGGCTACGAGCAGTACTTC,CASSSGQGYEQYF
TRBD1,TRBV29-1,TRBJ2-7,NA,TGCAGCCTCTACAGGGGGCGCGTGTACGAGCAGTACTTC,CSLYRGRVYEQYF